This T cell receptor (beta chain) was identified in a study of CD8+CD57+ T cells in acquired aplastic anemia. Study-level results: Patients shared twenty-nine CD8+ CDR3 sequences with controls.

Patients who underwent sequencing had shown CD8+CD57+ cell expansion by flow cytometry. Genomic DNA served as template for TCR beta VDJ and CDR3 profiling. TCRdb used MiXCR to reprocess the reads, holding one entry per CDR3 protein. The sample shows under 500,000 distinct CDR3 sequences, around 33% of them seen only once. V was cut by 3 bases and J by 7 bases, with 10 bases left in between. Germline CDR1 LNHNV, CDR2 YYDKDF (reference sequence). There are 14 residues in the CDR3. Details on this clonotype: Its antigen remains unknown.

What was sequenced was sorted CD4+, CD8+, or CD8+CD57+ T cells (not recorded which) from PBMCs. V is TRBV15 and J is TRBJ1-6; TRBD1 might be the D (5 bases). The TCR sequence derives from a human donor with aplastic anemia. The CDR3 region is CATSRGGGNSPLHF. Written as DNA, the CDR3 is TGTGCCACCAGCAGGGGGGGAGGGAATTCACCCCTCCACTTT.